Given below is one TCR beta chain in context. The data were obtained in a study of blood T cell repertoires in COVID-19. About the study: COVID-19 samples collected from the United States, Italy and Spain covered acute and convalescent phases. PBMCs, B-cell-depleted T cells, or T cells provided the cDNA or gDNA that made up the material.

In the original processing: For nucleated cells, counts were estimated from reference gene primer amplification. Profiling relied on immunoSEQ multiplex PCR, and the TCRdb table lists in-frame clones only, not all of them. V and J calls plus clone size are reproduced from that table; the DNA served to infer D and trimming. In the table there are about 49,000 clones, approximately 80% of which are singletons. The TCR was taken from a woman aged 55-70 years with acute or convalescent COVID-19. Specimen: peripheral blood.

Here the CDR3 reads CASRGQGRFTEAFF. In DNA, the CDR3 is TGTGCCAGCAGGGGACAGGGGCGGTTCACTGAAGCTTTCTTT. The gene calls are TRBV6-5 and TRBJ1-1, with TRBD1 matching 10 bases. The CDR3 length is 14 residues. Trimming at V came to 6 bases and at J to 4 bases, leaving 5 bases not matched to a gene. Germline V gene data show CDR1 as MNHEY and CDR2 as SVGAGI.